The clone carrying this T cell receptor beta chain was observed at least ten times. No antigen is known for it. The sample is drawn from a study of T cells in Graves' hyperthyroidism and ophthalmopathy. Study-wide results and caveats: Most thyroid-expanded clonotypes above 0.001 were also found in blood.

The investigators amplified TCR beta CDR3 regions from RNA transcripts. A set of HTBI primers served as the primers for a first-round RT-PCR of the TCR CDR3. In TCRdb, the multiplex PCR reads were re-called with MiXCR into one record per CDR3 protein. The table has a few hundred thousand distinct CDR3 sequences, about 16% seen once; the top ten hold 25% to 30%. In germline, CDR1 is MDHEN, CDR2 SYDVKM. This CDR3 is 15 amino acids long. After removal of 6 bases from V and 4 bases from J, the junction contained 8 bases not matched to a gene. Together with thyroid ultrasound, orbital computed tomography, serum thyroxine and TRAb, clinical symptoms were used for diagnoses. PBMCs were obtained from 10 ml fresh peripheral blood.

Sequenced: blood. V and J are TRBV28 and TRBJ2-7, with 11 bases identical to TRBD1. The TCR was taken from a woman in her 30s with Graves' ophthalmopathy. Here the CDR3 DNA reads TGTGCCAGCAGCCACTCGGGACAGGGGGTTTACGAGCAGTACTTC. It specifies CASSHSGQGVYEQYF. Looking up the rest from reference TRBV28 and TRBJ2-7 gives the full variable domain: DVKVTQSSRYLVKRTGEKVFLECVQDMDHENMFWYRQDPGLGLRLIYFSYDVKMKEKGDIPEGYSVSREKKERFSLILESASTNQTSMYLCASSHSGQGVYEQYFGPGTRLTVT.